Following are 21 T cell receptor beta chains from one sample sequenced in a study of blood T cell repertoires in COVID-19. Repertoires were generated with immunoSEQ multiplex PCR, while TCRdb's copy carries only in-frame clones and drops some. In the table there are 200,000 to 300,000 clones, 91% of which are singletons. The sequencing sample was made of peripheral blood. These receptors were collected from a young adult with COVID-19, enrolled during active disease.

This sequence joins TRBV5-1 and TRBJ1-1, with D perhaps TRBD1 (5 bases). This CDR3 region has 13 residues. Germline CDR1 and CDR2: SGHRS and YFSETQ. V dropped 0 bases and J dropped 4 bases, with 7 bases sitting between them. The DNA of the CDR3 is TGCGCCAGCAGCTTGGGCGGGGCCACTGAAGCTTTCTTT. Protein: CASSLGGATEAFF.

The chain is built from TRBV5-5 and TRBJ2-7, with 8 bases lining up with TRBD1. Germline values: CDR1 SGHKS, CDR2 YYEKEE (reference sequence). The trim removed 4 bases at V and 3 bases at J, leaving 6 bases unmatched. The length of the CDR3 is 14 residues. CDR3 in amino acids: CASSGAGTGYEQYF. CDR3 in DNA: TGTGCCAGCAGCGGGGCCGGGACAGGCTACGAGCAGTACTTC.

The V call is TRBV24-1, the J call TRBJ2-3; D gene ambiguous. CDR3 size: 15 residues. Trimming removed 0 bases from V and 2 bases from J, with 8 bases in between. CDR1 KGHDR and CDR2 SFDVKD come from the germline V gene. The CDR3 loop reads CATSDLTDSTDTQYF. As DNA, the CDR3 is TGTGCCACCAGTGATTTGACAGATTCCACAGATACGCAGTATTTT.

The chain employs TRBV2 and TRBJ2-1, with D tentatively TRBD2 (6 bases). CDR3 length: 15 amino acids. Germline CDR1 reads SNHLY; CDR2 reads FYNNEI. Trimming stripped 8 bases from V and 0 bases from J, with 14 bases between. The CDR3 nucleotides are TGTGCCAGCCATTCGGACGGGAGCTCCTACAATGAGCAGTTCTTC. This gives the protein CASHSDGSSYNEQFF.

The chain employs TRBV28 and TRBJ2-7, with 9 nucleotides matching TRBD1. The ends lost 6 bases at V and 5 bases at J; junction bases unmatched: 5. The CDR3 loop spans 13 amino acids. Germline lookup yields CDR1 MDHEN and CDR2 SYDVKM. This CDR3 is CASRGDRVHEQYF. DNA of the CDR3: TGTGCCAGCAGAGGGGACAGGGTCCACGAGCAGTACTTC.

The chain links TRBV29-1 to TRBJ1-2, with D hard to call. The V end was cut by 1 base, the J end by 6 bases, with 3 bases between. Germline V gene lookup returns CDR1 SQVTM and CDR2 ANQGSEA. This CDR3 is built from 10 residues. CDR3 in amino acids: CSVEVNGYTF. The CDR3, as DNA: TGCAGCGTTGAAGTTAATGGCTACACCTTC.

As to this clone: At one end the junction does not follow the germline gene, possibly because of a read error. V and J are TRBV7-7 and TRBJ2-1; 12 nucleotides align to TRBD2. Germline-derived CDR1 and CDR2 are SSHAT and FNYEAQ (reference sequence). The CDR3 spans 15 residues. CDR3 protein: CASSRTSGTNNEQFF. DNA for the CDR3: TGTGCTAGCAGCCGGACTAGCGGGACTAACAATGAGCAGTTCTTC. Based on the CDR3 plus reference TRBV7-7 and TRBJ2-1, the full variable domain is GAGVSQSPRYKVTKRGQDVTLRCDPISSHATLYWYQQALGQGPEFLTYFNYEAQPDKSGLPSDRFSAERPEGSISTLTIQRTEQRDSAMYRCASSRTSGTNNEQFFGPGTRLTVL.

The gene calls are TRBV5-1 and TRBJ1-1, with D uncertain. Trimming stripped 0 bases from V and 1 base from J, with 10 bases between. CDR1 SGHRS and CDR2 YFSETQ come from the germline V gene. CDR3 length equals 15 residues. This CDR3 reads CASSLGPSGNTEAFF. The CDR3 nucleotides read TGCGCCAGCAGCTTGGGTCCCTCGGGGAACACTGAAGCTTTCTTT.

The gene calls are TRBV19 and TRBJ1-1; TRBD1 matches at 8 bases. J gave up 1 base and V 7 bases, and 5 bases lay outside the gene matches. The CDR3 runs to 14 residues. CDR1 is LNHDA, CDR2 SQIVND, per germline (reference sequence). This CDR3 is CASKHRGGNTEAFF. DNA for the CDR3: TGTGCCAGTAAGCACAGGGGGGGGAACACTGAAGCTTTCTTT.

This rearrangement joins TRBV24-1 to TRBJ1-5, with D tentatively TRBD1 (6 bases). The CDR3 spans 14 residues. The V end lost 6 bases, the J end lost 2 bases, and 10 bases lay between the germline ends. CDR1 is KGHDR, CDR2 SFDVKD, per germline. This CDR3 is CATSPRGGNQPQHF. CDR3 nucleotides: TGTGCCACCAGTCCCAGGGGTGGCAATCAGCCCCAGCATTTT.

The chain joins TRBV7-9 to TRBJ2-7, with D uncertain. Germline V CDR1 and CDR2: SEHNR, FQNEAQ (reference sequence). The CDR3 spans 14 residues. V was cut by 0 bases and J by 0 bases, with 6 bases left in between. The CDR3 DNA sequence: TGTGCCAGCAGCTTAGCTGGCACCTCCTACGAGCAGTACTTC. Translated, it gives CASSLAGTSYEQYF.

The V and J genes are TRBV19 and TRBJ1-6; 8 nucleotides match TRBD1. Per the germline V gene, CDR1 is LNHDA and CDR2 is SQIVND (reference sequence). The CDR3 has 13 amino acids. The trim removed 10 bases at V and 5 bases at J, leaving 4 bases unmatched. The CDR3 coding sequence is TGTGCCACCAAGGACAGGGATAATTCACCCCTCCACTTT. Protein product: CATKDRDNSPLHF. The variable domain in full, completed from reference TRBV19 and TRBJ1-6, reads DGGITQSPKYLFRKEGQNVTLSCEQNLNHDAMYWYRQDPGQGLRLIYYSQIVNDFQKGDIAEGYSVSREKKESFPLTVTSAQKNPTAFYLCATKDRDNSPLHFGNGTRLTVT.

The chain employs TRBV12-3 or TRBV12-4 and TRBJ2-7; D is possibly TRBD1 (6 bases). The CDR3 runs to 13 residues. V was shortened by 5 bases and J by 5 bases, with 13 bases between the two germline ends. The CDR3 loop is CASSPQGFHEQYF. The DNA of the CDR3 is TGTGCCAGCAGTCCCCAGGGGTTCCACGAGCAGTACTTC.

In this sample, this clone turned up once. This chain uses TRBV19 with TRBJ1-5; TRBD1 aligns across 11 bases. Germline CDR1 and CDR2: LNHDA and SQIVND (reference sequence). V lost 7 bases and J lost 5; bases outside the gene matches: 22. This CDR3 is built from 20 residues. The CDR3 is CASTRGRTGGSQEVYQPQHF. CDR3 coding DNA: TGTGCCAGTACCCGGGGCCGGACAGGGGGCTCGCAGGAGGTTTATCAGCCCCAGCATTTT. The variable domain in full, completed from reference TRBV19 and TRBJ1-5, reads DGGITQSPKYLFRKEGQNVTLSCEQNLNHDAMYWYRQDPGQGLRLIYYSQIVNDFQKGDIAEGYSVSREKKESFPLTVTSAQKNPTAFYLCASTRGRTGGSQEVYQPQHFGDGTRLSIL.

This clone was recorded a few times. The chain links TRBV25-1 to TRBJ2-1; 12 bases are a match to TRBD2. Germline CDR1 MGHDK, CDR2 SYGVNS. The CDR3 consists of 16 residues. J gave up 7 bases and V 6 bases, and 10 bases lay outside the gene matches. CDR3 protein: CASRTLAGGPRNEQFF. CDR3 DNA sequence: TGTGCCAGCAGGACCCTAGCGGGAGGGCCTCGAAATGAGCAGTTCTTC.

The chain uses TRBV7-8 and TRBJ1-2; 8 nucleotides match TRBD1. Germline V gene lookup returns CDR1 SGHVS and CDR2 FQNEAQ. CDR3 length: 15 amino acids. The junction had 5 bases not matched to a gene; V was cut back by 2 bases and J by 3 bases. The CDR3 loop reads CASSLMLDRDYGYTF. CDR3 in DNA: TGTGCCAGCAGCTTAATGTTGGACAGGGACTATGGCTACACCTTC. The full variable domain, completed using reference TRBV7-8 and TRBJ1-2, is GAGVSQSPRYKVAKRGQDVALRCDPISGHVSLFWYQQALGQGPEFLTYFQNEAQLDKSGLPSDRFFAERPEGSVSTLKIQRTQQEDSAVYLCASSLMLDRDYGYTFGSGTRLTVV.

In its sample, this clone was seen once. The rearrangement uses TRBV7-8 and TRBJ2-3; tentatively, D is TRBD1 (5 bases). This CDR3 is 14 amino acids long. Germline loops: CDR1 SGHVS, CDR2 FQNEAQ. Trimming pared 2 bases from V and 4 bases from J, leaving 10 bases between. The CDR3 bases are TGTGCCAGCAGCTTAAGCGTAGGGGCAGATACGCAGTATTTT. Translation: CASSLSVGADTQYF. Full variable domain (remainder filled in from reference TRBV7-8 and TRBJ2-3): GAGVSQSPRYKVAKRGQDVALRCDPISGHVSLFWYQQALGQGPEFLTYFQNEAQLDKSGLPSDRFFAERPEGSVSTLKIQRTQQEDSAVYLCASSLSVGADTQYFGPGTRLTVL.

This clone appeared a single time. The chain carries TRBV5-1 and TRBJ1-5, with D tentatively TRBD1 (5 bases). Trimming stripped 0 bases from V and 6 bases from J, with 7 bases between. The germline gives CDR1 SGHRS, CDR2 YFSETQ. CDR3 size: 13 residues. CDR3 loop: CASSLAGGQPQHF. The CDR3 DNA reads as TGCGCCAGCAGCTTGGCGGGGGGTCAGCCCCAGCATTTT.

The J gene is TRBJ1-5, the V gene TRBV28; D possibly corresponds to TRBD1 (6 bases). This CDR3 has 13 amino acids. V lost 7 bases and J lost 3, with 10 bases in between. The germline V gene has CDR1 MDHEN and CDR2 SYDVKM. CDR3 in amino acids: CASKSGVNQPQHF. CDR3 bases: TGTGCCAGCAAGTCAGGGGTCAATCAGCCCCAGCATTTT.

This chain joins TRBV19 and TRBJ2-3, with D unresolved. Germline V gives CDR1 LNHDA, CDR2 SQIVND (reference sequence). Trimming left V 3 bases short and J 2 bases short, with 15 bases between. This CDR3 has 16 residues. The CDR3 DNA follows: TGTGCCAGTAGTATCATTGGCGGCACTTACACAGATACGCAGTATTTT. Protein: CASSIIGGTYTDTQYF.

The chain carries TRBV28 and TRBJ1-4; no clear D gene. The germline gives CDR1 MDHEN, CDR2 SYDVKM. CDR3 size: 13 residues. V was cut by 3 bases and J by 7 bases, with 9 bases left in between. DNA for the CDR3: TGTGCCAGCAGTTTGTCGAGGCGTGAAAAACTGTTTTTT. Translation gives CASSLSRREKLFF.